This paragraph covers one T cell receptor beta chain sequence. The antigen is unknown. The data are from a study of Tregs in tolerant kidney transplant recipients. Study as a whole: Mixed chimerism was transient after nonmyeloablative marrow transplants from related graft donors. Study-level findings and limits: The small number of patients limits these findings pending further validation. The most relevant donor-specific Treg TCRbeta repertoire apparently came from expansion with activated donor B cells. Nucleotide sequences could not be compared across some patients' samples due to primer changes.

TCRdb's table, derived via immunoSEQ multiplex PCR, lists solely in-frame clones and lacks some. Among approximately 75,000 clones listed, approximately 90% were seen once. Germline V gives CDR1 SGHNT, CDR2 YENEEA. The CDR3 is 13 residues long. V dropped 3 bases and J dropped 1 base, with 6 bases sitting between them. The chain has TRBV11-3 and TRBJ1-1; D gene ambiguous. The sample in question was Tregs from blood, obtained before the transplant. The clonotype originates from a human donor who received a combined kidney and bone marrow transplant. CDR3 in amino acids: CASSFRKNTEAFF. The CDR3 bases are TGTGCCAGCAGCTTTAGGAAGAACACTGAAGCTTTCTTT.